This T cell receptor (beta chain) comes out of a study of blood T cell repertoires in COVID-19. Turning to the study itself: T cells, B-cell-depleted T cells, or PBMCs provided the cDNA or gDNA that served as material.

Sequenced by immunoSEQ multiplex PCR; TCRdb stores in-frame clones only, minus some. Counted here are 150,000 to 200,000 clones, roughly 84% occurring once; the ten biggest clones make up roughly 3.1%. Participants were aged about 18 to 100 years from around 25 US areas. This clonotype was sampled from a woman aged 25 to 39 who had been exposed to COVID-19. The source material was PBMCs or T cells enriched from blood (not recorded which).

This chain's CDR3 is CASSFSGTGTNYEQYF. The DNA of the CDR3 is TGTGCCAGCAGCTTTTCCGGGACCGGGACAAACTACGAGCAGTACTTC. The rearrangement joins TRBV7-8 to TRBJ2-7; weak D call: TRBD1 (6 bases). The germline V and J ends were trimmed by 3 bases and 3 bases, with 18 bases remaining between them. Per germline, CDR1 SGHVS and CDR2 FQNEAQ. The CDR3 length is 16 residues.